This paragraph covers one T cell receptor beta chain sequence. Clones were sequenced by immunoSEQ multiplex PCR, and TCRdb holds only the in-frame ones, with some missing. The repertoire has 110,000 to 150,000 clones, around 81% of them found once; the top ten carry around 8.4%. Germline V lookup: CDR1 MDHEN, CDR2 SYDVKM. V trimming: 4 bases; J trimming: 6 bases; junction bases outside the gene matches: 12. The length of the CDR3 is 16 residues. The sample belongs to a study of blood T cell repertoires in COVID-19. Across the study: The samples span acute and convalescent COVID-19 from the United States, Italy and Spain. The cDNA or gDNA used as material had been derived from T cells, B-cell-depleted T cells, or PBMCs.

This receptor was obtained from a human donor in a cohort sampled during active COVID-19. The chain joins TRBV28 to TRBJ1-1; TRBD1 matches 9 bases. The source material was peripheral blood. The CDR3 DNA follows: TGTGCCAGCAGTTACATTGCGGGACAGGGTGGACCTGAAGCTTTCTTT. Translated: CASSYIAGQGGPEAFF.